A single sample gave rise to the 7 T cell receptor beta chains below, sequenced in a study of T cell responses to AZD1222 COVID-19 vaccine. Data came from immunoSEQ multiplex PCR; TCRdb stores just in-frame clones and leaves some out. The sample includes about 130,000 clones, 70% to 90% of them seen just once. The input for sequencing was peripheral blood, taken 28 days after the second AZD1222 dose. Every receptor here comes from an adult who received the AZD1222 COVID-19 vaccine.

The chain has TRBV4-1 and TRBJ1-2, with D uncertain. Looked up from germline, CDR1 is MGHRA and CDR2 is YSYEKL. The CDR3 length is 15 residues. The V gene lost 1 base and the J gene lost 4 bases, with 13 bases spanning the gap. The CDR3 DNA follows: TGCGCCAGCAGCCAAGGGTATATGGGTGTCTATGGCTACACCTTC. Translation gives CASSQGYMGVYGYTF.

This chain links TRBV5-5 with TRBJ1-1; unclear D gene. CDR1 and CDR2 (germline): SGHKS, YYEKEE (reference sequence). The V and J ends lost 4 bases and 3 bases respectively, with 13 bases between them. This CDR3 comprises 14 residues. The CDR3 DNA follows: TGTGCCAGCAGCGGGAGGGTGGCGGACACTGAAGCTTTCTTT. It encodes CASSGRVADTEAFF.

This clone has just one count. V gene TRBV5-1 combines with J gene TRBJ1-1; no firm D call. The CDR3 length is 16 residues. Germline CDR1 SGHRS, CDR2 YFSETQ. V gave up 0 bases and J gave up 0 bases, with 12 bases separating them. CDR3 DNA: TGCGCCAGCAGCTTGGTGTCATACAGCATGAACACTGAAGCTTTCTTT. Translating gives CASSLVSYSMNTEAFF. Variable domain in full (rest from reference TRBV5-1 and TRBJ1-1): KAGVTQTPRYLIKTRGQQVTLSCSPISGHRSVSWYQQTPGQGLQFLFEYFSETQRNKGNFPGRFSGRQFSNSRSEMNVSTLELGDSALYLCASSLVSYSMNTEAFFGQGTRLTVV.

As regards this clone: Other nucleotide sequences from this sample produce the same CDR3. This chain links TRBV11-3 with TRBJ1-1; unclear D gene. The CDR3 is made up of 13 amino acids. Germline V lookup: CDR1 SGHNT, CDR2 YENEEA. V was clipped by 1 base and J by 0 bases, with 3 bases between them. CDR3 bases: TGTGCCAGCAGCTTAGGCATGAACACTGAAGCTTTCTTT. Its translation: CASSLGMNTEAFF.

This chain links TRBV28 with TRBJ1-2; 9 nucleotides align to TRBD1. Germline loops: CDR1 MDHEN, CDR2 SYDVKM. Trimming removed 6 bases from V and 4 bases from J; junction bases left unmatched: 6. This CDR3 has 14 residues. In nucleotides, the CDR3 is TGTGCCAGCAGGTGGACAGGGGACCTCTATGGCTACACCTTC. Its translation is CASRWTGDLYGYTF.

This chain connects TRBV11-3 to TRBJ2-7, with D possibly matching TRBD1 (6 bases). This CDR3 spans 13 amino acids. Germline CDR1 SGHNT, CDR2 YENEEA. V lost 3 bases and J lost 6, with 12 bases in between. The CDR3 loop reads CASSFTGMGEQYF. The CDR3 coding sequence is TGTGCCAGCAGCTTTACAGGGATGGGCGAGCAGTACTTC.

The genes are TRBV2 and TRBJ2-1, with D unclear. Germline CDR1 reads SNHLY; CDR2 reads FYNNEI. Deletions cut 3 bases from V and 7 bases from J, with 7 bases between. The CDR3 is 12 amino acids. The CDR3 nucleotides are TGTGCCAGCAGTGAGAACGGGAATGAGCAGTTCTTC. Translating it yields CASSENGNEQFF. The complete variable domain, with remaining parts taken from reference TRBV2 and TRBJ2-1, reads EPEVTQTPSHQVTQMGQEVILRCVPISNHLYFYWYRQILGQKVEFLVSFYNNEISEKSEIFDDQFSVERPDGSNFTLKIRSTKLEDSAMYFCASSENGNEQFFGPGTRLTVL.